A single sample is the source of the 30 T cell receptor beta chains below, sequenced in a study of blood T cell repertoires in COVID-19. The assay was immunoSEQ multiplex PCR, and TCRdb's table has in-frame clones only and misses some. Seen here are around 100,000 clones, more than 75% observed once, and the top ten hold around 12%. Source material: peripheral blood. These receptors were taken from a human donor in a cohort sampled during active COVID-19.

The chain's CDR3 is CASSSYSYQETQYF. DNA for the CDR3: TGTGCCAGCAGCTCATACTCGTACCAAGAGACCCAGTACTTC. The V call is TRBV7-8, the J call TRBJ2-5; D is ambiguous. The germline CDR1 and CDR2 sequences are SGHVS and FQNEAQ. This CDR3 has 14 amino acids. The germline V and J ends were trimmed by 4 bases and 0 bases, with 9 bases remaining between them.

The gene calls are TRBV3-1 (or the pseudogene TRBV3-2) and TRBJ2-7; no reliable D call. This CDR3 is built from 14 residues. V was clipped by 0 bases and J by 5 bases, with 11 bases between them. Per the germline V gene, CDR1 is LGHDT and CDR2 is YNNKEL (reference sequence). CDR3 bases: TGTGCCAGCAGCCAAGACTGGCGGTCTCACGAGCAGTACTTC. Amino acids: CASSQDWRSHEQYF.

This sequence joins TRBV5-5 and TRBJ2-3, with a weak D call TRBD1 (5 bases). The CDR3 sequence is 16 residues long. V was shortened by 0 bases and J by 3 bases, with 14 bases between the two germline ends. Germline CDR1 and CDR2: SGHKS and YYEKEE (reference sequence). The CDR3 reads CASSLAGRVGTDTQYF. In DNA, the CDR3 is TGTGCCAGCAGCTTGGCGGGCAGGGTTGGGACAGATACGCAGTATTTT.

This clone was counted only a few times. The V call is TRBV25-1, the J call TRBJ1-5; D might be TRBD1 (5 bases). This CDR3 contains 14 residues. CDR1 and CDR2 from the germline V gene are MGHDK and SYGVNS. V lost 4 bases, J lost 6 bases, and 13 bases lay in between. CDR3 residues: CASSVAGRAQPQHF. CDR3 nucleotide sequence: TGTGCCAGCAGTGTGGCAGGGAGGGCTCAGCCCCAGCATTTT.

The genes are TRBV6-5 and TRBJ2-3; 8 bases map to TRBD2. Germline V gene sequence: CDR1 MNHEY, CDR2 SVGAGI. Unmatched junction bases numbered 3, after V lost 0 bases and J lost 1 base. The CDR3 sequence is 16 residues long. CDR3 in amino acids: CASSYSELAGTDTQYF. The CDR3 DNA sequence: TGTGCCAGCAGTTACTCGGAACTAGCGGGCACAGATACGCAGTATTTT.

The V gene is TRBV7-2, the J gene TRBJ1-6, with D unclear. The ends were cut back, 2 bases at V and 4 bases at J, with 6 bases in the middle. Germline V CDR1 and CDR2: SGHTA, FQGNSA. The CDR3 consists of 14 residues. CDR3 in amino acids: CASSLTGYNSPLHF. The CDR3 region has the DNA TGTGCCAGCAGCTTAACGGGTTATAATTCACCCCTCCACTTT. Together with reference TRBV7-2 and TRBJ1-6, the CDR3 gives the full variable domain: GAGVSQSPSNKVTEKGKDVELRCDPISGHTALYWYRQSLGQGLEFLIYFQGNSAPDKSGLPSDRFSAERTGGSVSTLTIQRTQQEDSAVYLCASSLTGYNSPLHFGNGTRLTVT.

This chain uses TRBV5-1 with TRBJ2-2; the match to TRBD2 covers 7 bases. From germline, CDR1 is SGHRS and CDR2 YFSETQ. The CDR3 extends over 16 amino acids. The junction had 11 bases not matched to a gene; V was cut back by 4 bases and J by 5 bases. CDR3 sequence (DNA): TGCGCCAGCAGCCTGCTCGATGGGGGGGTAACCGGGGAGCTGTTTTTT. Protein: CASSLLDGGVTGELFF.

The chain couples TRBV9 to TRBJ2-2; TRBD1 might be the D (5 bases). In germline, CDR1 is SGDLS, CDR2 YYNGEE. This CDR3 has 16 residues. Trimming shortened V by 0 bases and J by 3 bases, and 12 bases separated the two germline ends. In DNA form, the CDR3 reads TGTGCCAGCAGCGTAGAGCCGACAGTCTACACCGGGGAGCTGTTTTTT. This gives the protein CASSVEPTVYTGELFF.

This clone turned up a few times. The genes are TRBV7-2 and TRBJ1-2; D is perhaps TRBD1 (5 bases). The CDR3 sequence is 16 residues long. Trimming took 6 bases from V and 8 from J, leaving 25 bases between them. Germline V gene lookup returns CDR1 SGHTA and CDR2 FQGNSA. CDR3 loop: CASREDRVTMTFGYTF. In DNA, the CDR3 is TGTGCCAGCAGGGAAGACAGAGTAACTATGACTTTCGGCTACACCTTC.

This sequence joins TRBV27 and TRBJ2-7; D may be TRBD2 (6 bases). Germline-derived CDR1 and CDR2 are MNHEY and SMNVEV (reference sequence). This CDR3 region has 14 residues. V shed 5 bases and J shed 8 bases, with 19 bases lying between them. As DNA, the CDR3 is TGTGCCAGCAGTAGTTGGGGCGGCGGGGCTCAGCAGTACTTC. Protein product: CASSSWGGGAQQYF.

J is TRBJ2-7 and V is TRBV7-2, with D maybe TRBD1 (6 bases). Trimming took 1 base from V and 6 from J, leaving 13 bases between them. The CDR3 consists of 14 residues. Looked up from germline, CDR1 is SGHTA and CDR2 is FQGNSA. The CDR3 reads CASSLGGRSSEQYF. For the CDR3, the DNA is TGTGCCAGCAGCTTAGGGGGGCGATCGAGCGAGCAGTACTTC.

The V gene is TRBV11-3, the J gene TRBJ2-5; 8 positions agree with TRBD1. CDR3 length: 13 amino acids. V lost 4 bases and J lost 5; bases outside the gene matches: 3. The V gene's germline CDR1 is SGHNT and CDR2 YENEEA. Here the CDR3 reads CASSYRQGETQYF. The CDR3 DNA sequence: TGTGCCAGCAGCTACCGACAGGGGGAGACCCAGTACTTC. The whole variable domain, filled in from reference TRBV11-3 and TRBJ2-5, reads EAGVVQSPRYKIIEKKQPVAFWCNPISGHNTLYWYLQNLGQGPELLIRYENEEAVDDSQLPKDRFSAERLKGVDSTLKIQPAELGDSAVYLCASSYRQGETQYFGPGTRLLVL.

The chain employs TRBV9 and TRBJ1-4, with 8 bases fitting TRBD1. Germline trimming cut 3 bases from V and 3 bases from J; bases unmatched to any gene: 4. Germline V lookup: CDR1 SGDLS, CDR2 YYNGEE. The CDR3 runs 15 residues. CDR3 coding DNA: TGTGCCAGCAGCGGACAGGGGTTAGCTAATGAAAAACTGTTTTTT. It encodes CASSGQGLANEKLFF.

The chain has TRBV6-1 and TRBJ1-1; weak D call: TRBD1 (5 bases). The length of the CDR3 is 16 residues. Trimming removed 1 base from V and 1 base from J, with 13 bases in between. Germline lookup yields CDR1 MNHNS and CDR2 SASEGT. CDR3 loop: CASSEGSRQGNTEAFF. CDR3 nucleotides: TGTGCCAGCAGTGAAGGAAGTAGGCAGGGGAACACTGAAGCTTTCTTT.

This chain connects TRBV4-1 to TRBJ1-2, with 7 bases matching TRBD1. Losses at the gene ends were 4 bases for V and 8 bases for J; bases not matched to a gene: 10. Germline V gene data show CDR1 as MGHRA and CDR2 as YSYEKL. This CDR3 region has 14 residues. The CDR3 region has the DNA TGCGCCAGCAGCCCAGACAGGGTTAAGTCGGGCTACACCTTC. Protein: CASSPDRVKSGYTF.

The chain links TRBV10-3 to TRBJ2-7; 9 bases fit TRBD2. The V gene's germline CDR1 is ENHRY and CDR2 SYGVKD. Trimming cost V 4 bases and J 3 bases; bases outside gene matches: 4. CDR3 length: 14 residues. CDR3 in amino acids: CAISGASGDYEQYF. In DNA, the CDR3 is TGTGCCATCAGTGGGGCTAGCGGGGACTACGAGCAGTACTTC.

The rearrangement uses TRBV7-9 and TRBJ2-2; D gene ambiguous. The CDR3 runs 11 residues. Germline loops: CDR1 SEHNR, CDR2 FQNEAQ (reference sequence). V lost 5 bases and J 5 bases, leaving 3 bases between the germline ends. In nucleotides, the CDR3 is TGTGCCAGCAGCGAGACCGGGGAGCTGTTTTTT. This sequence encodes CASSETGELFF.

The chain employs TRBV19 and TRBJ1-2, with 7 positions matching TRBD1. The V and J ends lost 6 bases and 3 bases, in that order; junction bases with no gene match: 4. This CDR3 comprises 13 residues. Germline V gene data show CDR1 as LNHDA and CDR2 as SQIVND (reference sequence). This chain's CDR3 is CASSYTGDYGYTF. The CDR3 DNA reads as TGTGCCAGTAGCTATACAGGGGACTATGGCTACACCTTC. Together with reference TRBV19 and TRBJ1-2, the CDR3 gives the full variable domain: DGGITQSPKYLFRKEGQNVTLSCEQNLNHDAMYWYRQDPGQGLRLIYYSQIVNDFQKGDIAEGYSVSREKKESFPLTVTSAQKNPTAFYLCASSYTGDYGYTFGSGTRLTVV.

The V gene is TRBV25-1, the J gene TRBJ1-1; D uncertain. Germline V gene sequence: CDR1 MGHDK, CDR2 SYGVNS. The CDR3 runs to 14 residues. V lost 4 bases and J lost 4, with 13 bases in between. The DNA of the CDR3 is TGTGCCAGCAGTGGGTCGCGGGAGAGCACTGAAGCTTTCTTT. Protein sequence: CASSGSRESTEAFF.

The chain uses TRBV5-5 and TRBJ2-3; TRBD2 matches 7 bases. Trimming cost V 0 bases and J 0 bases; bases outside gene matches: 7. Germline assignment: CDR1 SGHKS and CDR2 YYEKEE (reference sequence). This CDR3 is 17 amino acids long. The CDR3 here is CASSLGGRGRSTDTQYF. The CDR3 DNA reads TGTGCCAGCAGCTTGGGTGGGAGGGGAAGAAGCACAGATACGCAGTATTTT.

The chain recombines TRBV7-3 with TRBJ1-6; 7 positions agree with TRBD1. The ends lost 5 bases at V and 7 bases at J; junction bases unmatched: 5. The CDR3 is made up of 14 amino acids. The V gene's germline CDR1 is SGHTA and CDR2 FQGTGA. DNA of the CDR3: TGTGCCAGCAGCCCAGGGACAGAGAATTCACCCCTCCACTTT. This encodes CASSPGTENSPLHF.

The V gene is TRBV4-2, the J gene TRBJ1-1; TRBD1 aligns across 7 bases. Germline assignment: CDR1 LGHNA and CDR2 YNFKEQ. The CDR3 totals 13 residues. Trimming at V came to 0 bases and at J to 11 bases, leaving 6 bases not matched to a gene. CDR3 protein: CASSQDIGGGAFF. The CDR3 DNA reads as TGTGCCAGCAGCCAAGATATAGGGGGCGGCGCTTTCTTT.

The genes are TRBV5-1 and TRBJ2-3; 11 positions match TRBD1. With V trimmed by 4 bases and J by 6 bases, 7 bases remained unmatched. The CDR3 contains 15 residues. Germline lookup yields CDR1 SGHRS and CDR2 YFSETQ. The CDR3 is CASSSWTGGEDTQYF. The CDR3, as DNA: TGCGCCAGCAGCAGCTGGACAGGGGGCGAGGATACGCAGTATTTT.

This chain connects TRBV19 to TRBJ2-1, with a possible D match to TRBD1 (7 bases). V lost 6 bases and J 6 bases, leaving 12 bases between the germline ends. The CDR3 runs to 13 residues. The germline CDR1 and CDR2 sequences are LNHDA and SQIVND (reference sequence). The DNA of the CDR3 is TGTGCCAGTAGGAGACAGGGAGGCAATGAGCAGTTCTTC. Its protein product is CASRRQGGNEQFF.

The J gene is TRBJ1-4, the V gene TRBV7-9, with TRBD1 matching 8 bases. The germline V gene has CDR1 SEHNR and CDR2 FQNEAQ (reference sequence). This CDR3 region has 14 residues. V trimming: 3 bases; J trimming: 4 bases; junction bases outside the gene matches: 1. CDR3 sequence: CASSFTGGNEKLFF. The CDR3 nucleotides are TGTGCCAGCAGCTTTACAGGGGGTAATGAAAAACTGTTTTTT.

The chain recombines TRBV5-1 with TRBJ1-4, with 9 bases lining up with TRBD1. Unmatched junction bases numbered 2, after V lost 0 bases and J lost 5 bases. The CDR3 is 15 residues long. Germline loops: CDR1 SGHRS, CDR2 YFSETQ. CDR3 in amino acids: CASSLGGTGNEKLFF. Written as DNA, the CDR3 is TGCGCCAGCAGCTTGGGGGGGACAGGGAATGAAAAACTGTTTTTT. Full variable domain (rest looked up from reference TRBV5-1 and TRBJ1-4): KAGVTQTPRYLIKTRGQQVTLSCSPISGHRSVSWYQQTPGQGLQFLFEYFSETQRNKGNFPGRFSGRQFSNSRSEMNVSTLELGDSALYLCASSLGGTGNEKLFFGSGTQLSVL.

Only one count was recorded for this clone. V usage is TRBV27 and J usage is TRBJ1-4, with D possibly being TRBD1 (5 bases). Germline loops: CDR1 MNHEY, CDR2 SMNVEV (reference sequence). The CDR3 runs to 15 residues. The germline V and J ends were trimmed by 0 bases and 8 bases, with 13 bases remaining between them. The CDR3 loop reads CASSLSGQGKEKLFF. CDR3 DNA sequence: TGTGCCAGCAGTTTATCAGGGCAGGGAAAGGAAAAACTGTTTTTT. Looking up the rest from reference TRBV27 and TRBJ1-4 gives the full variable domain: EAQVTQNPRYLITVTGKKLTVTCSQNMNHEYMSWYRQDPGLGLRQIYYSMNVEVTDKGDVPEGYKVSRKEKRNFPLILESPSPNQTSLYFCASSLSGQGKEKLFFGSGTQLSVL.

The chain uses TRBV7-2 and TRBJ2-5; perhaps TRBD2 as D (6 bases). Between the trimmed V and J ends, which lost 2 bases and 5 bases, there was a span of 12 bases. The CDR3 has 14 residues. Germline loops: CDR1 SGHTA, CDR2 FQGNSA. This CDR3 is CASSLSVGGETQYF. CDR3 DNA sequence: TGTGCCAGCAGCTTAAGTGTTGGGGGGGAGACCCAGTACTTC.

V is TRBV9 and J is TRBJ2-3; TRBD1 is a possible D gene (6 bases). The germline V and J ends were trimmed by 3 bases and 1 base, with 9 bases remaining between them. CDR1 and CDR2 from the germline V gene are SGDLS and YYNGEE. The CDR3 runs 14 residues. The CDR3 DNA is TGTGCCAGCAGCGCACGGACAGGCACAGATACGCAGTATTTT. Encoded protein: CASSARTGTDTQYF. The full variable domain, its missing parts supplied by reference TRBV9 and TRBJ2-3, is DSGVTQTPKHLITATGQRVTLRCSPRSGDLSVYWYQQSLDQGLQFLIQYYNGEERAKGNILERFSAQQFPDLHSELNLSSLELGDSALYFCASSARTGTDTQYFGPGTRLTVL.

This chain uses TRBV18 with TRBJ2-1, with TRBD2 identical over 10 bases. The CDR3 runs 18 residues. V was clipped by 3 bases and J by 9 bases; unmatched bases: 17. Germline V CDR1 and CDR2: KGHSH, LQKENI. The CDR3 region has the DNA TGTGCCAGCTCACCTAACCTAAATCTAGCGGGGGCCTTAGGTGAGCAGTTCTTC. Translation: CASSPNLNLAGALGEQFF.